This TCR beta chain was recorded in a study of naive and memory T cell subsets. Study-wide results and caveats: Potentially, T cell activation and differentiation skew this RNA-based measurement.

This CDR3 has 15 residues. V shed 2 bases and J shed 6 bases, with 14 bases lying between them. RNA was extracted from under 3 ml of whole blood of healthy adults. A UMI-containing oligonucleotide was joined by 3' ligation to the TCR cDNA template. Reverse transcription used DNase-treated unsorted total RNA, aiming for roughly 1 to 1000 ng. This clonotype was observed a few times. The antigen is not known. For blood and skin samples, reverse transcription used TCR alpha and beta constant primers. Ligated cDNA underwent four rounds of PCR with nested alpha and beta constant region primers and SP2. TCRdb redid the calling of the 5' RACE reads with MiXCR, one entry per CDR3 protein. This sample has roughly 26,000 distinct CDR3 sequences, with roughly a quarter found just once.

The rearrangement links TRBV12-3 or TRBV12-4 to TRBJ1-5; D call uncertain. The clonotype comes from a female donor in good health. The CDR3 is CASSLLDVPGQPQHF. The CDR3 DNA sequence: TGTGCCAGCAGTTTACTCGACGTACCAGGTCAGCCCCAGCATTTT.